The next 2 T cell receptor beta chains were all read from a single sample in a study of blood T cell repertoires in COVID-19. The repertoire was sequenced with immunoSEQ multiplex PCR; TCRdb's copy has only in-frame clones and lacks some. Here the sample spans under 150,000 clones, about 80% being singletons. The source material was peripheral blood. The receptors derive from a woman of 80 years or more in a cohort sampled during active or convalescent COVID-19.

The chain couples TRBV7-8 to TRBJ1-6, with TRBD1 matching over 12 bases. V gave up 5 bases and J gave up 9 bases; unmatched junction bases: 5. Germline V gene lookup returns CDR1 SGHVS and CDR2 FQNEAQ. This CDR3 region has 15 residues. The CDR3 nucleotides are TGTGCCAGCAGCACCGGGACAGGGGGCTTTTCACCCCTCCACTTT. Translated, it gives CASSTGTGGFSPLHF.

This chain connects TRBV5-8 to TRBJ1-1, with D unresolved. Germline CDR1 and CDR2: SGHTS and YDEGEE. Trimming removed 4 bases at V and 0 bases at J, with 10 bases between. CDR3 length: 14 amino acids. The DNA for the CDR3 is TGTGCCAGCAGCCCCCGGGGAGTGAACACTGAAGCTTTCTTT. Translated, it gives CASSPRGVNTEAFF.